This entry lists 23 T cell receptor beta chains sequenced from one sample in a study. A single record per CDR3 protein comes from TCRdb applying MiXCR to the RT-PCR reads. The sample includes about 680,000 distinct CDR3 sequences, approximately 15% seen only once; the top ten take 3.6%. The sequenced sample consisted of memory CD4+ T cells from blood. Receptors were obtained from a female donor in good health, serving as a healthy control.

This clonotype was counted between two and nine times. The gene calls are TRBV7-3 and TRBJ1-1; tentative D call: TRBD1 (5 bases). Trimming shortened V by 4 bases and J by 10 bases, and 16 bases separated the two germline ends. This CDR3 region has 13 residues. Germline loops: CDR1 SGHTA, CDR2 FQGTGA. The CDR3 nucleotides read TGTGCCAGCAGCTCCGGGGCAGGGTGGACAGCTTTCTTT. The encoded protein is CASSSGAGWTAFF.

The genes are TRBV7-2 and TRBJ2-3; 8 bases are shared with TRBD2. CDR3 size: 12 residues. V trimming: 1 base; J trimming: 11 bases; junction bases outside the gene matches: 2. The germline gives CDR1 SGHTA, CDR2 FQGNSA. CDR3 coding DNA: TGTGCCAGCAGCTTAGGCGGGGGGAGGCAGTATTTT. Residues: CASSLGGGRQYF.

This clonotype has a handful of counts. The rearrangement links TRBV20-1 to TRBJ2-5; 7 bases are shared with TRBD2. The length of the CDR3 is 13 residues. The V segment lost 5 bases and the J segment 4 bases; nucleotides outside the gene matches: 7. Germline values: CDR1 DFQATT, CDR2 SNEGSKA (reference sequence). The CDR3: CSAPRWGGETQYF. DNA for the CDR3: TGCAGTGCTCCTCGGTGGGGGGGAGAGACCCAGTACTTC.

In this sample, this clonotype turned up many times. This chain links TRBV6-5 with TRBJ1-5; D uncertain. The CDR3 runs 13 residues. Trimming took off 4 bases at V and 4 bases at J, with 8 bases between the two ends. CDR1 and CDR2 (germline): MNHEY, SVGAGI. CDR3 amino acids: CASSFRENQPQHF. The CDR3 nucleotides read TGTGCCAGCAGTTTCCGAGAGAATCAGCCCCAGCATTTT.

This clonotype was seen a handful of times. This chain uses TRBV5-5 with TRBJ1-4; possible D gene TRBD1, 5 bases. The germline gives CDR1 SGHKS, CDR2 YYEKEE (reference sequence). The V gene lost 4 bases and the J gene lost 8 bases, with 12 bases spanning the gap. The CDR3 has 13 residues. Here the CDR3 DNA reads TGTGCCAGCAGCGGTACAGGTGCGGAAAAACTGTTTTTT. It is translated as CASSGTGAEKLFF.

This clonotype appeared many times. The rearrangement uses TRBV12-3 or TRBV12-4 and TRBJ2-5, with a possible D match to TRBD1 (6 bases). CDR3 length: 15 amino acids. V dropped 5 bases and J dropped 1 base, with 14 bases sitting between them. The CDR3 coding sequence is TGTGCCAGCAGTCCAACAGGGATTTCCCAAGAGACCCAGTACTTC. Translating it yields CASSPTGISQETQYF.

This clonotype was counted many times. This chain connects TRBV20-1 to TRBJ2-1; 13 bases are a match to TRBD2. The CDR3 spans 14 residues. CDR1 is DFQATT, CDR2 SNEGSKA, per germline (reference sequence). V shed 7 bases, J shed 8 bases, and the junction held 8 bases outside the gene matches. CDR3 in amino acids: CSVIGLAGVDEQFF. The CDR3 DNA sequence: TGCAGTGTAATTGGACTAGCGGGAGTGGATGAGCAGTTCTTC.

The rearrangement joins TRBV18 to TRBJ2-2; 14 nucleotides align to TRBD2. This CDR3 has 16 amino acids. With V trimmed by 6 bases and J by 5 bases, 5 bases remained unmatched. Per germline, CDR1 KGHSH and CDR2 LQKENI. For the CDR3, the DNA is TGTGCCAGCTCGTCTGGGACTAGCGGGAGTACCGGGGAGCTGTTTTTT. This encodes CASSSGTSGSTGELFF.

This clonotype was detected ten times or more. The chain recombines TRBV7-9 with TRBJ2-1; 8 nucleotides line up with TRBD2. Germline assignment: CDR1 SEHNR and CDR2 FQNEAQ (reference sequence). J lost 9 bases, V lost 3 bases, and 7 bases had no gene match. The CDR3 covers 14 residues. The CDR3: CASSFAGRVGEQFF. CDR3 DNA sequence: TGTGCCAGCAGCTTTGCCGGGAGGGTGGGTGAGCAGTTCTTC.

This clonotype was seen many times. This chain connects TRBV20-1 to TRBJ2-3; D uncertain. The CDR3 loop spans 14 amino acids. Trimming shortened V by 5 bases and J by 2 bases, and 14 bases separated the two germline ends. Looked up from germline, CDR1 is DFQATT and CDR2 is SNEGSKA (reference sequence). The CDR3 region has the DNA TGCAGTGCTGGGTTACTTGATTACACAGATACGCAGTATTTT. Its translation is CSAGLLDYTDTQYF.

The rearrangement joins TRBV24-1 to TRBJ2-5, with D possibly TRBD1 on 7 matching bases. CDR1 and CDR2 (germline): KGHDR, SFDVKD. V lost 8 bases, J lost 4 bases, and 22 bases lay in between. The CDR3 contains 16 residues. The CDR3 here is CATTETTGAGRETQYF. The CDR3 region has the DNA TGTGCCACCACAGAAACCACAGGGGCGGGAAGAGAGACCCAGTACTTC.

The V gene is TRBV19, the J gene TRBJ2-5; D may be TRBD1 (5 bases). This CDR3 has 15 residues. Germline V gives CDR1 LNHDA, CDR2 SQIVND (reference sequence). The ends were cut back, 3 bases at V and 5 bases at J, with 16 bases in the middle. This chain's CDR3 is CASSIWGSKVETQYF. CDR3 bases: TGTGCCAGTAGTATTTGGGGCAGCAAGGTCGAGACCCAGTACTTC.

With regard to this clonotype: Germline is not matched at one junction end, which may reflect a read error. This chain joins TRBV5-1 and TRBJ2-3, with a weak D call TRBD2 (6 bases). The CDR3 sequence is 16 residues long. CDR1 and CDR2 from the germline V gene are SGHRS and YFSETQ. Here the CDR3 reads CASSSVTSTSKDTQYF. The CDR3 DNA follows: TGCGCCAGCAGCTCGGTTACTAGTACTAGCAAAGATACGCAGTATTTT. The whole variable domain, remainder taken from reference TRBV5-1 and TRBJ2-3, is KAGVTQTPRYLIKTRGQQVTLSCSPISGHRSVSWYQQTPGQGLQFLFEYFSETQRNKGNFPGRFSGRQFSNSRSEMNVSTLELGDSALYLCASSSVTSTSKDTQYFGPGTRLTVL.

V usage is TRBV11-1 and J usage is TRBJ2-1; no definite D call. V was cut by 1 base and J by 8 bases, with 6 bases left in between. Germline V gene sequence: CDR1 SGHAT, CDR2 FQDESV (reference sequence). This CDR3 is 12 amino acids long. CDR3 sequence (DNA): TGTGCCAGCAGCTTAGGCTTGTATGAGCAGTTCTTC. Its protein product is CASSLGLYEQFF.

This clonotype was detected many times. This chain connects TRBV4-2 to TRBJ2-4, with 7 positions matching TRBD1. Trimming removed 6 bases from V and 8 bases from J; junction bases left unmatched: 1. Germline V gene sequence: CDR1 LGHNA, CDR2 YNFKEQ. This CDR3 region has 11 residues. This CDR3 reads CASRTGYIQYF. In DNA form, the CDR3 reads TGTGCCAGCAGGACAGGGTACATTCAGTACTTC.

V and J are TRBV28 and TRBJ1-4; D uncertain. The CDR3 extends over 16 amino acids. V lost 6 bases and J 7 bases, leaving 21 bases between the germline ends. CDR1 is MDHEN, CDR2 SYDVKM, per germline. The CDR3 protein is CASSRYEAGLVEKLFF. The DNA for the CDR3 is TGTGCCAGCAGCCGCTACGAGGCCGGTCTAGTTGAAAAACTGTTTTTT.

CDR3 coding DNA: TGTGCCAGCAACTATCCCCAGCGGGAGGGCGTGGAGACCCAGTACTTC. This encodes CASNYPQREGVETQYF. This rearrangement joins TRBV28 to TRBJ2-5, with 10 bases identical to TRBD2. The CDR3 has 16 residues. CDR1 is MDHEN, CDR2 SYDVKM, per germline. With V trimmed by 7 bases and J by 5 bases, 13 bases remained unmatched. The complete variable domain, with remaining parts taken from reference TRBV28 and TRBJ2-5, reads DVKVTQSSRYLVKRTGEKVFLECVQDMDHENMFWYRQDPGLGLRLIYFSYDVKMKEKGDIPEGYSVSREKKERFSLILESASTNQTSMYLCASNYPQREGVETQYFGPGTRLLVL.

In its sample, this clonotype was seen many times. The rearrangement joins TRBV7-2 to TRBJ2-5, with D unclear. Trimming took off 0 bases at V and 0 bases at J, with 8 bases between the two ends. The CDR3 extends over 15 amino acids. The V gene's germline CDR1 is SGHTA and CDR2 FQGNSA. The CDR3 loop reads CASSLAAVYQETQYF. CDR3 DNA: TGTGCCAGCAGCTTAGCGGCGGTTTACCAAGAGACCCAGTACTTC.

This clonotype was found many times. This chain joins TRBV15 and TRBJ1-5; tentatively, D is TRBD1 (5 bases). There are 14 residues in the CDR3. The V end lost 6 bases, the J end lost 5 bases, and 14 bases lay between the germline ends. Germline V gene lookup returns CDR1 LNHNV and CDR2 YYDKDF (reference sequence). CDR3 DNA sequence: TGTGCCACCAGTTATAATCAGGGTTATCAGCCCCAGCATTTT. This encodes CATSYNQGYQPQHF.

Only a few counts were recorded for this clonotype. The V call is TRBV10-3, the J call TRBJ2-7; perhaps TRBD1 as D (6 bases). Germline CDR1 is ENHRY and CDR2 is SYGVKD. This CDR3 is built from 14 residues. Trimming took off 5 bases at V and 3 bases at J, with 14 bases between the two ends. CDR3 protein: CAISRDTNNYEQYF. The CDR3 coding sequence is TGTGCCATCAGTCGGGACACAAATAACTACGAGCAGTACTTC.

V gene TRBV5-4 combines with J gene TRBJ1-1; TRBD1 is a possible D gene (5 bases). CDR1 is SGHNT and CDR2 is YYREEE in the germline V gene (reference sequence). CDR3 length: 14 amino acids. V dropped 0 bases and J dropped 0 bases, with 6 bases sitting between them. The CDR3 region is CASSLEGMNTEAFF. CDR3 DNA: TGTGCCAGCAGCTTGGAGGGGATGAACACTGAAGCTTTCTTT.

This clonotype occurred many times. This chain links TRBV4-2 with TRBJ2-3; 8 bases align to TRBD2. Germline values: CDR1 LGHNA, CDR2 YNFKEQ. The CDR3 is made up of 16 amino acids. V was pared by 4 bases and J by 0 bases, with 6 bases of the junction left unmatched. The DNA for the CDR3 is TGTGCCAGCAGCCTAGGACTAGCTCCTAGCACAGATACGCAGTATTTT. This translates into CASSLGLAPSTDTQYF.

The chain combines TRBV4-3 with TRBJ2-1; no clear D gene. The CDR3 contains 13 residues. Germline loops: CDR1 LGHNA, CDR2 YSLEER. Trimming removed 0 bases at V and 10 bases at J, with 10 bases between. The CDR3 loop reads CASSQEIGYEQFF. For the CDR3, the DNA is TGCGCCAGCAGCCAAGAAATTGGTTACGAGCAGTTCTTC.